One sample yielded the 25 T cell receptor beta chains listed below, sequenced in a study of blood T cell repertoires in COVID-19. The repertoire was sequenced with immunoSEQ multiplex PCR; TCRdb's copy has only in-frame clones and lacks some. The repertoire includes around 150,000 clones, roughly nine tenths of them detected once, and about a sixth sits in the top ten. The sample comprised peripheral blood. These receptors were collected from a man aged 60 to 69 with active or convalescent COVID-19.

The chain joins TRBV29-1 to TRBJ2-7; 8 nucleotides match TRBD1. Germline loops: CDR1 SQVTM, CDR2 ANQGSEA. The CDR3 consists of 13 residues. V shed 1 base, J shed 2 bases, and the junction held 1 base outside the gene matches. The CDR3 is CSVEGTGTYEQYF. CDR3 coding DNA: TGCAGCGTTGAAGGGACAGGGACCTACGAGCAGTACTTC.

The chain links TRBV7-2 to TRBJ2-7; D perhaps matches TRBD2 (6 bases). V was shortened by 5 bases and J by 1 base, with 12 bases between the two germline ends. Germline loops: CDR1 SGHTA, CDR2 FQGNSA. This CDR3 contains 14 residues. CDR3 amino acids: CASSPRTTSYEQYF. In nucleotides, the CDR3 is TGTGCCAGCAGCCCGCGGACTACGTCCTACGAGCAGTACTTC.

This clone was seen more than once but under ten times. The chain links TRBV2 to TRBJ1-6; 9 nucleotides align to TRBD1. With 5 bases clipped from V and 1 base from J, the junction kept 6 bases outside the gene matches. Germline CDR1 reads SNHLY; CDR2 reads FYNNEI. The CDR3 sequence is 17 residues long. The CDR3 protein is CASSFTGGGSYNSPLHF. DNA for the CDR3: TGTGCCAGCAGTTTCACAGGGGGCGGTTCCTATAATTCACCCCTCCACTTT. The variable domain in full, with the rest retrieved from reference TRBV2 and TRBJ1-6, is EPEVTQTPSHQVTQMGQEVILRCVPISNHLYFYWYRQILGQKVEFLVSFYNNEISEKSEIFDDQFSVERPDGSNFTLKIRSTKLEDSAMYFCASSFTGGGSYNSPLHFGNGTRLTVT.

The V gene is TRBV12-3 or TRBV12-4, the J gene TRBJ1-2, with a possible D match to TRBD1 (5 bases). CDR3 length equals 13 residues. V gave up 6 bases and J gave up 4 bases, with 12 bases separating them. CDR3 residues: CASSRDSPYGYTF. DNA for the CDR3: TGTGCCAGCAGCCGGGACTCACCCTATGGCTACACCTTC.

V usage is TRBV6-1 and J usage is TRBJ1-3; 7 bases agree with TRBD1. The CDR3 has 17 residues. The germline gives CDR1 MNHNS, CDR2 SASEGT. The junction had 10 bases not matched to a gene; V was cut back by 0 bases and J by 5 bases. The CDR3 protein is CASSEAMGQRLRNTIYF. CDR3 coding DNA: TGTGCCAGCAGTGAAGCAATGGGACAGCGACTTAGAAACACCATATATTTT.

The chain recombines TRBV9 with TRBJ2-7; D is perhaps TRBD2 (6 bases). This CDR3 is 13 amino acids long. The V and J ends lost 3 bases and 3 bases respectively, with 10 bases between them. The germline V gene has CDR1 SGDLS and CDR2 YYNGEE. The CDR3 nucleotides are TGTGCCAGCAGCGACGGAGCGGGCTACGAGCAGTACTTC. It is translated as CASSDGAGYEQYF.

The CDR3 DNA follows: TGTGCCAGCAGCTTAAGACCCGGGACTAGCGGATCCACAGATACGCAGTATTTT. Translation: CASSLRPGTSGSTDTQYF. The chain couples TRBV7-9 to TRBJ2-3; 11 bases map to TRBD2. Germline CDR1 and CDR2: SEHNR and FQNEAQ (reference sequence). The CDR3 runs 18 residues. V gave up 2 bases and J gave up 2 bases; unmatched junction bases: 9.

The CDR3 sequence: CASSLPSSGIQETQYF. The CDR3 DNA follows: TGTGCCAGCAGCTTGCCCTCTAGCGGGATCCAAGAGACCCAGTACTTC. The rearrangement links TRBV5-4 to TRBJ2-5, with 9 nucleotides matching TRBD2. After removal of 1 base from V and 1 base from J, the junction contained 5 bases not matched to a gene. The CDR3 is made up of 16 amino acids. Germline V gives CDR1 SGHNT, CDR2 YYREEE (reference sequence).

The chain is built from TRBV19 and TRBJ2-3; the match to TRBD2 covers 10 bases. Trimming at V came to 10 bases and at J to 0 bases, leaving 13 bases not matched to a gene. Germline CDR1 LNHDA, CDR2 SQIVND (reference sequence). The CDR3 contains 17 residues. Written as DNA, the CDR3 is TGTGCCACCAGGCCCCGGGGACTAGCGCAAAGCACAGATACGCAGTATTTT. Its translation is CATRPRGLAQSTDTQYF. The variable domain in full, with the rest retrieved from reference TRBV19 and TRBJ2-3, is DGGITQSPKYLFRKEGQNVTLSCEQNLNHDAMYWYRQDPGQGLRLIYYSQIVNDFQKGDIAEGYSVSREKKESFPLTVTSAQKNPTAFYLCATRPRGLAQSTDTQYFGPGTRLTVL.

The chain is built from TRBV9 and TRBJ2-3, with 10 nucleotides matching TRBD2. Germline V gene data show CDR1 as SGDLS and CDR2 as YYNGEE. V was pared by 0 bases and J by 4 bases, with 8 bases of the junction left unmatched. This CDR3 region has 17 residues. The CDR3 DNA sequence: TGTGCCAGCAGCGTAGTGGATAGCGGGGGGTTGGCAGATACGCAGTATTTT. As protein: CASSVVDSGGLADTQYF.

This clone was picked up one time. The J gene is TRBJ1-2, the V gene TRBV10-3; D is perhaps TRBD1 (6 bases). With 7 bases removed from V and 5 bases from J, the gap between germline ends came to 14 bases. In germline, CDR1 is ENHRY, CDR2 SYGVKD. This CDR3 region has 13 residues. The CDR3 coding sequence is TGTGCCATCACCGAAAGGGGGGGGTATGGCTACACCTTC. Translating gives CAITERGGYGYTF.

The chain links TRBV7-6 to TRBJ1-6; D may be TRBD1 (5 bases). The germline gives CDR1 SGHVS, CDR2 FNYEAQ. The ends were cut back, 5 bases at V and 12 bases at J, with 11 bases in the middle. CDR3 size: 12 residues. The CDR3 DNA is TGTGCCAGCAGCCTAGGGGCTCGACCCCTCCACTTT. Protein: CASSLGARPLHF.

The V call is TRBV2, the J call TRBJ1-2; 7 bases map to TRBD1. Germline V gene lookup returns CDR1 SNHLY and CDR2 FYNNEI. J lost 7 bases, V lost 6 bases, and 5 bases had no gene match. This CDR3 region has 12 residues. The CDR3 here is CASRVGGRGYTF. The CDR3 DNA reads as TGTGCCAGCAGGGTAGGGGGCCGTGGCTACACCTTC.

The chain links TRBV3-1 (or the pseudogene TRBV3-2) to TRBJ1-3; 8 positions agree with TRBD1. CDR3 size: 15 residues. Germline assignment: CDR1 LGHDT and CDR2 YNNKEL (reference sequence). With 1 base clipped from V and 3 bases from J, the junction kept 2 bases outside the gene matches. The CDR3 sequence is CASSQGGQDGNTIYF. In DNA, the CDR3 is TGTGCCAGCAGCCAAGGGGGACAGGATGGAAACACCATATATTTT.

A single count supports this clone. The CDR3: CASSIEGQGSYSNQPQHF. The CDR3 DNA follows: TGTGCCAGTAGTATTGAAGGACAGGGGAGTTATAGCAATCAGCCCCAGCATTTT. The chain carries TRBV19 and TRBJ1-5; TRBD1 agrees at 9 bases. With V trimmed by 3 bases and J by 0 bases, 9 bases remained unmatched. Germline V CDR1 and CDR2: LNHDA, SQIVND (reference sequence). The CDR3 is 18 residues long. Looking up the rest from reference TRBV19 and TRBJ1-5 gives the full variable domain: DGGITQSPKYLFRKEGQNVTLSCEQNLNHDAMYWYRQDPGQGLRLIYYSQIVNDFQKGDIAEGYSVSREKKESFPLTVTSAQKNPTAFYLCASSIEGQGSYSNQPQHFGDGTRLSIL.

CDR3 residues: CASSLGGYGNTIYF. The CDR3 DNA reads as TGTGCCAGCAGCTTAGGCGGGTATGGAAACACCATATATTTT. This chain links TRBV2 with TRBJ1-3; D is undetermined. Trimming removed 6 bases at V and 3 bases at J, with 12 bases between. There are 14 residues in the CDR3. Germline loops: CDR1 SNHLY, CDR2 FYNNEI.

The chain employs TRBV2 and TRBJ1-2; 7 bases line up with TRBD1. CDR1 and CDR2 (germline): SNHLY, FYNNEI. The CDR3 has 14 amino acids. J was trimmed by 4 bases and V by 0 bases; bases with no gene match: 2. CDR3 sequence (DNA): TGTGCCAGCAGTGAAGCGACAGGGATCTATGGCTACACCTTC. It codes for CASSEATGIYGYTF.

The genes are TRBV21-1 and TRBJ2-1; TRBD1 reflects the table's D call only, with no check against the DNA. TRBV21-1 is a pseudogene segment. The CDR3 is 17 residues long. CDR3 nucleotide sequence: TGTGCCAGCAGCAAAGGGGACAGGGTAAGCTCCTACAATGAGCAGTTCTTC. It translates to CASSKGDRVSSYNEQFF.

This chain's CDR3 is CASSQHEAAETQYF. The CDR3 coding sequence is TGTGCCAGCAGCCAACATGAGGCGGCAGAGACCCAGTACTTC. This sequence joins TRBV3-1 (or the pseudogene TRBV3-2) and TRBJ2-5; D not resolved. V lost 2 bases, J lost 4 bases, and 11 bases lay in between. The germline V gene has CDR1 LGHDT and CDR2 YNNKEL (reference sequence). The CDR3 spans 14 residues.

J is TRBJ2-7 and V is TRBV12-5, with D hard to call. Germline V gives CDR1 LGHNT, CDR2 FRNRAP. The V and J ends lost 4 bases and 4 bases respectively, with 5 bases between them. This CDR3 region has 11 residues. CDR3 nucleotides: TGTGCTAGTGGTTCCCAATACGAGCAGTACTTC. Translation: CASGSQYEQYF.

The chain is built from TRBV27 and TRBJ2-7; 8 positions agree with TRBD1. The CDR3 sequence is 13 residues long. Trimming at V came to 5 bases and at J to 9 bases, leaving 9 bases not matched to a gene. Germline loops: CDR1 MNHEY, CDR2 SMNVEV (reference sequence). The CDR3 loop is CASSISGGEAQYF. CDR3 nucleotides: TGTGCCAGCAGTATCTCAGGGGGCGAGGCGCAGTACTTC.

This clone appeared a few times. The chain recombines TRBV28 with TRBJ1-6, with a tentative D call TRBD1 (6 bases). The CDR3 consists of 15 residues. V lost 5 bases and J 9 bases, leaving 17 bases between the germline ends. Per the germline V gene, CDR1 is MDHEN and CDR2 is SYDVKM. CDR3 sequence: CASSPGTRGSSPLHF. Written as DNA, the CDR3 is TGTGCCAGCAGTCCCGGGACACGGGGTAGTTCACCCCTCCACTTT. Full variable domain (remainder filled in from reference TRBV28 and TRBJ1-6): DVKVTQSSRYLVKRTGEKVFLECVQDMDHENMFWYRQDPGLGLRLIYFSYDVKMKEKGDIPEGYSVSREKKERFSLILESASTNQTSMYLCASSPGTRGSSPLHFGNGTRLTVT.

V and J are TRBV11-3 and TRBJ2-1; D is perhaps TRBD2 (6 bases). V lost 0 bases and J 0 bases, leaving 12 bases between the germline ends. This CDR3 has 17 amino acids. Germline V lookup: CDR1 SGHNT, CDR2 YENEEA. DNA of the CDR3: TGTGCCAGCAGCTTAGAAGGTGGGACTTCCTCCTACAATGAGCAGTTCTTC. The encoded protein is CASSLEGGTSSYNEQFF.

The chain employs TRBV27 and TRBJ2-3; TRBD2 matches at 9 bases. V lost 5 bases, J lost 3 bases, and 6 bases stayed unmatched. Germline CDR1 MNHEY, CDR2 SMNVEV (reference sequence). The CDR3 sequence is 15 residues long. CDR3 residues: CASSGGGARTDTQYF. In nucleotides, the CDR3 is TGTGCCAGCAGTGGCGGGGGGGCCCGGACAGATACGCAGTATTTT.

The chain joins TRBV5-1 to TRBJ1-2, with 7 bases aligning to TRBD1. This CDR3 is built from 15 residues. The ends lost 0 bases at V and 7 bases at J; junction bases unmatched: 9. Looked up from germline, CDR1 is SGHRS and CDR2 is YFSETQ. The CDR3, as DNA: TGCGCCAGCAGCTTGGCCACGACAGGGCTGCTTGGCTACACCTTC. This codes for CASSLATTGLLGYTF.